One T cell receptor beta chain is described in this entry. Its recognized antigen is unknown. Base qualities are missing; no much larger clone stands one base away. This sample stems from a study of cytomegalovirus exposure and HLA in healthy donors (dated by TCRdb to about 2017). Looking at the study overall: The roughly 650 repertoires of the first cohort and the roughly 120 validation repertoires were produced on the same platform, according to a later analysis. The study aimed to test whether cataloging public T cell receptors could reveal signatures of past pathogen exposure. A separate validation cohort of over 95 different subjects was used in addition to the roughly 700-subject first cohort. The study combined high-throughput TCR immunosequencing, statistical association of individual TCRs with disease status, and machine learning to predict cytomegalovirus infection status. On the study overall, not on this receptor specifically: Most TCR sequences were observed very rarely across donors, whereas some public TCRs were present in many individuals. Cytomegalovirus status was reported to be diagnosed by the classifier with high specificity and sensitivity in both the original and validation cohorts. A few of the identified cytomegalovirus-associated TCR beta chains were confirmed in vitro to be specific for cytomegalovirus antigens. The study listed approximately 150 TCR beta chains as associated with cytomegalovirus. The authors suggested that the approach could potentially be extended to other disease states and immunological phenotypes. A later analysis found that TCRs clustered in the first cohort also tended to co-occur in the 110 or so validation repertoires, with 94% of cluster scores above 0. A later analysis had no HLA typing for the validation cohort, so co-occurrence there was scored across all 130 or so repertoires.

The library was produced with the immunoSEQ multiplex PCR assay. Concerning the study's data processing: A statistical classification framework was developed to diagnose cytomegalovirus status using the catalog of TCR beta chain sequences. The clones in this table, taken by TCRdb from immuneACCESS, are in-frame only. Not every clone is retained; where verified, under half of the shortfall comes from an unresolved V gene, and the cause of the rest is unknown. That table is the source of V, J and clone size, and D and trimming were worked out from the DNA. Present in this sample are fewer than 60,000 clones, 89% of which were seen just once. Roughly 15% of the sample is held by the ten biggest clonotypes. Including the terminal cysteine and phenylalanine, the CDR3 comprises 14 residues. Only CDR3 DNA remains: 42 bases, in frame from the first base. Unmatched junction bases come to 0, with V trimmed by 3 bases and J by 4 bases. CDR1 and CDR2, per the germline V gene (reference sequence), are LNHNV and YYDKDF.

The donors were included in the validation cohort of over a hundred subjects, a group kept apart from the roughly 700-subject first cohort. The chain links TRBV15 with TRBJ2-1, and 10 bases in between align with TRBD2. The sample was PBMCs. The sequence was collected from a woman aged 18-29 years in good health and CMV-seronegative. The bases read TGTGCCACCAGCAGGACTAGCGGGTACAATGAGCAGTTCTTC. Translation gives CATSRTSGYNEQFF.